The 8 T cell receptor beta chains presented below share a single source sample, sequenced in a study of a mutant IDH1 vaccine in newly diagnosed glioma. The time point denotes: week 5, during vaccination. Doses comprised 300 ug of mutant IDH1 20-mer peptide each, plus topical imiquimod. For these receptors, no antigen is known. TCRdb's copy holds only in-frame clones and misses some; the assay was immunoSEQ multiplex PCR. The sample has roughly 62,000 clones, approximately 79% seen once. Sequencing was performed on PBMCs, taken from a glioma patient whose treatment included an IDH1 peptide vaccine. The source of these receptors is a woman aged 50 to 65 with glioma.

The CDR3 loop is CASSGRTNTEAFF. The CDR3 nucleotides are TGTGCCAGCTCCGGCAGAACGAACACTGAAGCTTTCTTT. This chain connects TRBV9 to TRBJ1-1; D unclear. V shed 7 bases and J shed 1 base, with 11 bases lying between them. CDR3 size: 13 residues. The germline V gene has CDR1 SGDLS and CDR2 YYNGEE.

This sequence joins TRBV10-3 and TRBJ2-3, with D possibly matching TRBD2 (5 bases). CDR3 length: 14 amino acids. CDR1 and CDR2 from the germline V gene are ENHRY and SYGVKD. V lost 2 bases and J lost 0, with 6 bases in between. The CDR3, as DNA: TGTGCCATCAGTGAGCGGGGTAGCACAGATACGCAGTATTTT. As protein: CAISERGSTDTQYF.

This clone was seen a single time. The gene calls are TRBV27 and TRBJ1-4; unclear D gene. This CDR3 is 16 amino acids long. With 0 bases removed from V and 7 bases from J, the gap between germline ends came to 15 bases. The germline V gene has CDR1 MNHEY and CDR2 SMNVEV (reference sequence). The CDR3: CASSLSLQYLREKLFF. The DNA of the CDR3 is TGTGCCAGCAGTTTATCGCTGCAGTATCTCCGTGAAAAACTGTTTTTT. Full variable domain (rest looked up from reference TRBV27 and TRBJ1-4): EAQVTQNPRYLITVTGKKLTVTCSQNMNHEYMSWYRQDPGLGLRQIYYSMNVEVTDKGDVPEGYKVSRKEKRNFPLILESPSPNQTSLYFCASSLSLQYLREKLFFGSGTQLSVL.

The genes are TRBV5-4 and TRBJ1-1; D ambiguous. CDR3 length: 16 residues. Germline CDR1 and CDR2: SGHNT and YYREEE (reference sequence). Trimming shortened V by 0 bases and J by 1 base, and 13 bases separated the two germline ends. The CDR3 region has the DNA TGTGCCAGCAGCTTGGGTAGAACTACAGCGAACACTGAAGCTTTCTTT. Protein: CASSLGRTTANTEAFF.

The J gene is TRBJ2-1, the V gene TRBV7-9; tentatively, D is TRBD1 (6 bases). This CDR3 is 14 amino acids long. Germline CDR1 and CDR2: SEHNR and FQNEAQ (reference sequence). The ends were cut back, 1 base at V and 7 bases at J, with 11 bases in the middle. CDR3 coding DNA: TGTGCCAGCAGCTTAGGGCCAGGGGTAAATGAGCAGTTCTTC. Translation: CASSLGPGVNEQFF.

The chain carries TRBV7-2 and TRBJ1-2, with a possible D match to TRBD1 (6 bases). CDR3 length equals 14 residues. Trimming left V 4 bases short and J 0 bases short, with 9 bases between. CDR1 is SGHTA, CDR2 FQGNSA, per germline. The CDR3 DNA reads TGTGCCAGCAGCTCGACAGGAGCTAACTATGGCTACACCTTC. Amino acid sequence: CASSSTGANYGYTF.

CDR3 loop: CATRGGGAGTGELFF. The CDR3 nucleotides read TGTGCCACCAGGGGCGGGGGGGCGGGCACCGGGGAGCTGTTTTTT. The chain is built from TRBV15 and TRBJ2-2, with TRBD2 matching 9 bases. The V segment lost 6 bases and the J segment 4 bases; nucleotides outside the gene matches: 6. Germline CDR1 LNHNV, CDR2 YYDKDF (reference sequence). The CDR3 runs 15 residues.

The chain recombines TRBV4-2 with TRBJ2-6, with D perhaps matching TRBD1 (6 bases). CDR1 is LGHNA, CDR2 YNFKEQ, per germline. This CDR3 has 20 amino acids. V gave up 1 base and J gave up 4 bases, with 23 bases separating them. CDR3 sequence (DNA): TGTGCCAGCAGCCAAGTAGACTCCCTCGCTTGGACAGACGGGGCCAACGTCCTGACTTTC. Encoded protein: CASSQVDSLAWTDGANVLTF.